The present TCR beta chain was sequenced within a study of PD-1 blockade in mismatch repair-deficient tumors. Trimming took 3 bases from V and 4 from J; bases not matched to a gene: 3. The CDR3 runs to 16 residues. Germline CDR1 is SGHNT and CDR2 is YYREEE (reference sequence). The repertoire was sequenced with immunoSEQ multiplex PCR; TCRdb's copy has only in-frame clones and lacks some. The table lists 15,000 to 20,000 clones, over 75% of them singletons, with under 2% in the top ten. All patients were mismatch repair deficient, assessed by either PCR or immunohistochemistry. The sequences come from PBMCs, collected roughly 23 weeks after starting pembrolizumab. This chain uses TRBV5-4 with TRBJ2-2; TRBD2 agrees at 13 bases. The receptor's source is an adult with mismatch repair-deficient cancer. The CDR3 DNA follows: TGTGCCAGCAGCTCCGGACTAGCGGGGGTCACCGGGGAGCTGTTTTTT. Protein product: CASSSGLAGVTGELFF.